Below are 28 T cell receptor beta chains sequenced from a single sample in a study of T cells in tuberculosis. Sequenced by immunoSEQ multiplex PCR; TCRdb stores in-frame clones only, minus some. The data contain more than 35,000 clones, over 85% of them seen just once; the ten biggest clones take up roughly 7%. The sample comprised PBMCs. Receptors were obtained from a donor aged 10 to 29 with latent tuberculosis or without tuberculosis infection.

The rearrangement uses TRBV19 and TRBJ1-2; TRBD1 agrees at 7 bases. The CDR3 sequence is 15 residues long. The germline CDR1 and CDR2 sequences are LNHDA and SQIVND (reference sequence). V lost 0 bases to trimming and J lost 6 bases; unmatched junction nucleotides: 7. The CDR3 DNA sequence: TGTGCCAGTAGTATAGACGCGACAGGGATGGATGGCTACACCTTC. Residues: CASSIDATGMDGYTF.

The chain carries TRBV4-1 and TRBJ2-1, with 11 bases fitting TRBD2. V trimming: 8 bases; J trimming: 7 bases; junction bases outside the gene matches: 13. The germline V gene has CDR1 MGHRA and CDR2 YSYEKL. The CDR3 has 16 amino acids. CDR3 sequence (DNA): TGCGCCAGCGGAAACCTTTTAGCGGGGGGGCAGAATGAGCAGTTCTTC. It encodes CASGNLLAGGQNEQFF.

The chain has TRBV18 and TRBJ2-1; the match to TRBD1 covers 8 bases. The CDR3 spans 15 residues. Germline V lookup: CDR1 KGHSH, CDR2 LQKENI. The V gene end was trimmed by 3 bases and the J gene end by 7 bases; junction bases not matched to a gene: 8. DNA of the CDR3: TGTGCCAGCTCACCCCGGGACAGGACGAGTAATGAGCAGTTCTTC. It is translated as CASSPRDRTSNEQFF.

V is TRBV15 and J is TRBJ2-7; 9 bases line up with TRBD1. This CDR3 contains 14 residues. The ends lost 8 bases at V and 4 bases at J; junction bases unmatched: 9. Germline V gene lookup returns CDR1 LNHNV and CDR2 YYDKDF (reference sequence). The DNA of the CDR3 is TGTGCCACCGTTACCGGCGGGACAGGGTACGAGCAGTACTTC. Translating gives CATVTGGTGYEQYF.

The rearrangement joins TRBV9 to TRBJ2-1; D may be TRBD2 (6 bases). The CDR3 runs to 14 residues. Trimming took 0 bases from V and 6 from J, leaving 10 bases between them. CDR1 is SGDLS, CDR2 YYNGEE, per germline. CDR3 sequence (DNA): TGTGCCAGCAGCGTAGAGGAGGGGCTCAATGAGCAGTTCTTC. Translating it yields CASSVEEGLNEQFF.

This clone was detected only once. This chain uses TRBV5-1 with TRBJ2-7, with TRBD2 matching over 12 bases. The junction had 8 bases not matched to a gene; V was cut back by 0 bases and J by 4 bases. CDR1 and CDR2 (germline): SGHRS, YFSETQ. The CDR3 spans 17 residues. This chain's CDR3 is CASSLERTSGVQYEQYF. In DNA, the CDR3 is TGCGCCAGCAGCTTGGAAAGGACTAGCGGGGTGCAATACGAGCAGTACTTC.

The chain couples TRBV5-1 to TRBJ2-1; D may be TRBD1 (5 bases). V lost 5 bases to trimming and J lost 6 bases, with 15 bases between them. Germline assignment: CDR1 SGHRS and CDR2 YFSETQ. CDR3 size: 14 residues. The CDR3 region is CASRIQGFSNEQFF. For the CDR3, the DNA is TGCGCCAGCAGGATTCAGGGATTTAGCAATGAGCAGTTCTTC.

This clone occurred a few times. The chain carries TRBV5-6 and TRBJ1-6, with 8 bases matching TRBD1. Trimming cost V 4 bases and J 4 bases; bases outside gene matches: 7. The CDR3 runs to 16 residues. CDR1 is SGHDT and CDR2 is YYEEEE in the germline V gene. CDR3 in amino acids: CASSPGQGSYNSPLHF. The CDR3 region has the DNA TGTGCCAGCAGCCCCGGACAGGGCTCGTATAATTCACCCCTCCACTTT.

The J gene is TRBJ1-2, the V gene TRBV19, with D tentatively TRBD1 (6 bases). Trimming pared 0 bases from V and 3 bases from J, leaving 8 bases between. CDR3 length equals 14 residues. CDR1 is LNHDA and CDR2 is SQIVND in the germline V gene (reference sequence). The CDR3 protein is CASSIDTGYYGYTF. The DNA of the CDR3 is TGTGCCAGTAGTATAGATACAGGGTACTATGGCTACACCTTC.

The CDR3 DNA is TGTGCCAGCATCAAATCGACAGCCAATCAAGAGACCCAGTACTTC. Translating gives CASIKSTANQETQYF. The chain couples TRBV7-2 to TRBJ2-5; a weak D match, TRBD1 (5 bases). CDR1 SGHTA and CDR2 FQGNSA come from the germline V gene. Trimming took 7 bases from V and 2 from J, leaving 17 bases between them. The CDR3 consists of 15 residues.

This chain connects TRBV7-2 to TRBJ1-2; possibly TRBD1 for D (5 bases). CDR3 size: 13 residues. V dropped 6 bases and J dropped 3 bases, with 11 bases sitting between them. CDR1 is SGHTA, CDR2 FQGNSA, per germline. In DNA form, the CDR3 reads TGTGCCAGCAGGCCCGACAGAGACTATGGCTACACCTTC. It yields the protein CASRPDRDYGYTF.

V gene TRBV15 combines with J gene TRBJ2-7; a possible D gene is TRBD1 (6 bases). This CDR3 has 14 amino acids. In germline, CDR1 is LNHNV, CDR2 YYDKDF (reference sequence). Trimming pared 0 bases from V and 4 bases from J, leaving 10 bases between. The CDR3 sequence: CATSRDIGGYEQYF. The CDR3 region has the DNA TGTGCCACCAGCAGAGATATAGGGGGATACGAGCAGTACTTC.

The J gene is TRBJ1-2, the V gene TRBV30; no clear D. V lost 3 bases, J lost 0 bases, and 8 bases lay in between. Germline V gene data show CDR1 as GTSNPN and CDR2 as SVGIG (reference sequence). The CDR3 consists of 13 residues. This CDR3 is CAWSLDSNYGYTF. In DNA, the CDR3 is TGTGCCTGGAGCTTAGACTCTAACTATGGCTACACCTTC.

This clone was observed once. The gene calls are TRBV10-2 and TRBJ1-5, with D hard to call. In germline, CDR1 is WSHSY, CDR2 SAAADI. V was cut by 8 bases and J by 4 bases, with 15 bases left in between. The CDR3 is made up of 14 amino acids. The CDR3 spells CASHNTHNNQPQHF. The CDR3 DNA follows: TGCGCCAGCCACAATACGCACAATAATCAGCCCCAGCATTTT.

The chain has TRBV21-1 and TRBJ2-3; the table calls TRBD2, which could not be checked here. TRBV21-1 is recorded as a pseudogene. There are 15 residues in the CDR3. The CDR3 nucleotides read TGTGCCAGCAGCACACAAGAGGTCCTTGGCGATACGCAGTATTTT. Translation gives CASSTQEVLGDTQYF.

This chain uses TRBV2 with TRBJ2-7, with 8 bases fitting TRBD2. The CDR3 has 16 residues. CDR1 is SNHLY, CDR2 FYNNEI, per germline. Germline trimming cut 7 bases from V and 0 bases from J; bases unmatched to any gene: 11. CDR3 nucleotide sequence: TGTGCCAGCATTAGGAGCCTAGCGGGCAGCTCCTACGAGCAGTACTTC. This encodes CASIRSLAGSSYEQYF.

The chain's CDR3 is CASSPDYGGGTEAFF. The CDR3 DNA sequence: TGTGCCAGCAGCCCCGACTATGGTGGAGGAACTGAAGCTTTCTTT. The V call is TRBV11-2, the J call TRBJ1-1; D gene ambiguous. V gave up 5 bases and J gave up 5 bases, with 18 bases separating them. The CDR3 contains 15 residues. CDR1 SGHAT and CDR2 FQNNGV come from the germline V gene. Looking up the rest from reference TRBV11-2 and TRBJ1-1 gives the full variable domain: EAGVAQSPRYKIIEKRQSVAFWCNPISGHATLYWYQQILGQGPKLLIQFQNNGVVDDSQLPKDRFSAERLKGVDSTLKIQPAKLEDSAVYLCASSPDYGGGTEAFFGQGTRLTVV.

The rearrangement links TRBV5-1 to TRBJ2-7, with D tentatively TRBD1 (6 bases). Trimming cost V 0 bases and J 2 bases, with 18 bases left between them. CDR1 is SGHRS, CDR2 YFSETQ, per germline. CDR3 length: 17 amino acids. CDR3 protein: CASSLESRGHPTYEQYF. The DNA of the CDR3 is TGCGCCAGCAGCTTGGAATCCAGGGGCCACCCTACCTACGAGCAGTACTTC.

The chain joins TRBV7-2 to TRBJ2-1; 8 nucleotides agree with TRBD2. Looked up from germline, CDR1 is SGHTA and CDR2 is FQGNSA. The length of the CDR3 is 15 residues. V lost 3 bases to trimming and J lost 7 bases; unmatched junction nucleotides: 8. The CDR3 is CASSFLGGVLNEQFF. CDR3 coding DNA: TGTGCCAGCAGCTTTCTCGGGGGGGTTCTTAATGAGCAGTTCTTC.

The CDR3 DNA is TGTGCCAGCAGCTCCGACAGGACCTATGGCTACACCTTC. Translated, it gives CASSSDRTYGYTF. The genes are TRBV6-5 and TRBJ1-2, with a possible D match to TRBD1 (6 bases). The CDR3 runs 13 residues. The germline V gene encodes CDR1 MNHEY and CDR2 SVGAGI. Deletions cut 6 bases from V and 4 bases from J, with 12 bases between.

The chain uses TRBV2 and TRBJ2-7; possible D gene TRBD1, 6 bases. From germline, CDR1 is SNHLY and CDR2 FYNNEI. The CDR3 has 15 residues. Trimming cost V 3 bases and J 0 bases, with 12 bases left between them. CDR3 loop: CASSDIGGPSYEQYF. The CDR3 DNA reads as TGTGCCAGCAGTGATATAGGGGGTCCCTCCTACGAGCAGTACTTC.

The chain joins TRBV18 to TRBJ1-2; no definite D call. CDR3 length: 13 residues. Germline CDR1 reads KGHSH; CDR2 reads LQKENI. Trimming took 1 base from V and 4 from J, leaving 7 bases between them. CDR3 bases: TGTGCCAGCTCACCACGTTCAGTCTATGGCTACACCTTC. Residues: CASSPRSVYGYTF.

This clone is a singleton in its sample. This chain links TRBV4-1 with TRBJ1-1, with D maybe TRBD1 (6 bases). Trimming removed 7 bases from V and 7 bases from J, with 13 bases in between. Germline assignment: CDR1 MGHRA and CDR2 YSYEKL. The CDR3 loop spans 12 amino acids. The CDR3 loop reads CASTSTGHEAFF. CDR3 nucleotides: TGCGCCAGCACCTCTACAGGGCATGAAGCTTTCTTT.

This CDR3 is CASREVLGFYEQYF. The CDR3 DNA reads as TGTGCCAGCAGGGAGGTGTTAGGGTTCTACGAGCAGTACTTC. This chain joins TRBV27 and TRBJ2-7; perhaps TRBD2 as D (5 bases). CDR3 size: 14 residues. The V gene's germline CDR1 is MNHEY and CDR2 SMNVEV (reference sequence). Between the trimmed V and J ends, which lost 6 bases and 3 bases, there was a span of 15 bases.

This chain uses TRBV2 with TRBJ1-4; D gene uncertain. The CDR3 contains 14 residues. The germline CDR1 and CDR2 sequences are SNHLY and FYNNEI. V was trimmed by 7 bases and J by 5 bases, leaving 14 bases between them. CDR3 loop: CASIGGRENEKLFF. CDR3 DNA: TGTGCCAGCATAGGAGGGCGGGAAAATGAAAAACTGTTTTTT. The entire variable domain, with the rest obtained from reference TRBV2 and TRBJ1-4, is as follows: EPEVTQTPSHQVTQMGQEVILRCVPISNHLYFYWYRQILGQKVEFLVSFYNNEISEKSEIFDDQFSVERPDGSNFTLKIRSTKLEDSAMYFCASIGGRENEKLFFGSGTQLSVL.

The V and J genes are TRBV7-3 and TRBJ2-2; 8 bases agree with TRBD2. Germline V lookup: CDR1 SGHTA, CDR2 FQGTGA. The CDR3 length is 15 residues. Trimming at V came to 7 bases and at J to 3 bases, leaving 7 bases not matched to a gene. The CDR3 sequence: CASTPFGGDTGELFF. Here the CDR3 DNA reads TGTGCCAGCACCCCCTTCGGGGGGGACACCGGGGAGCTGTTTTTT.

This CDR3 reads CASSFGLAGGHDEQYF. For the CDR3, the DNA is TGTGCCAGCAGCTTTGGGCTAGCGGGGGGGCACGACGAGCAGTACTTC. The rearrangement links TRBV7-6 to TRBJ2-7, with 12 bases lining up with TRBD2. The junction had 8 bases not matched to a gene; V was cut back by 3 bases and J by 5 bases. Germline V gene data show CDR1 as SGHVS and CDR2 as FNYEAQ. The CDR3 extends over 16 amino acids.

The V and J genes are TRBV6-5 and TRBJ2-7, with D maybe TRBD2 (5 bases). Between the trimmed V and J ends, which lost 8 bases and 2 bases, there was a span of 7 bases. Germline V gene lookup returns CDR1 MNHEY and CDR2 SVGAGI. The CDR3 has 11 amino acids. CDR3 nucleotides: TGTGCCAGCTGGGGAGCCTACGAGCAGTACTTC. Protein sequence: CASWGAYEQYF.